The 25 T cell receptor beta chains given below trace back to one sample, sequenced in a study of OX40 agonist ivuxolimab in advanced cancers. Clones were read by immunoSEQ multiplex PCR, and TCRdb kept only the in-frame ones, dropping some. This sample carries approximately 99,000 clones, about 86% of them seen once, and the ten largest clones take roughly 5%. The starting material was CD4+ or CD8+ T cells sorted from blood, obtained in a trial of the OX40 agonist ivuxolimab. Receptors originate from an adult with an advanced solid tumor such as melanoma, head and neck, liver or kidney cancer.

The rearrangement links TRBV13 to TRBJ1-2, with D possibly being TRBD1 (5 bases). Deletions cut 0 bases from V and 7 bases from J, with 9 bases between. The CDR3 spans 13 residues. Germline-derived CDR1 and CDR2 are PRHDT and FYEKMQ (reference sequence). The CDR3 here is CASSLGSGSGYTF. In DNA, the CDR3 is TGTGCCAGCAGCTTAGGCTCAGGGAGTGGCTACACCTTC.

The chain combines TRBV5-4 with TRBJ1-1; 7 nucleotides line up with TRBD1. The CDR3 runs 15 residues. V shed 7 bases, J shed 7 bases, and the junction held 16 bases outside the gene matches. Germline CDR1 and CDR2: SGHNT and YYREEE (reference sequence). In DNA, the CDR3 is TGTGCCAGCTATAGGGGGCCCGCGACGGAGGGTGAAGCTTTCTTT. As protein: CASYRGPATEGEAFF.

The rearrangement links TRBV19 to TRBJ2-1, with 8 bases lining up with TRBD1. J was trimmed by 7 bases and V by 6 bases; bases with no gene match: 8. The CDR3 covers 14 residues. The germline gives CDR1 LNHDA, CDR2 SQIVND (reference sequence). CDR3 loop: CASSRLDRANEQFF. The CDR3 nucleotides read TGTGCCAGTAGCCGTCTGGACAGGGCGAATGAGCAGTTCTTC.

The chain joins TRBV5-1 to TRBJ2-5; unclear D gene. V was cut by 4 bases and J by 1 base, with 2 bases left in between. The CDR3 length is 11 residues. Germline V gives CDR1 SGHRS, CDR2 YFSETQ. CDR3: CASSRQETQYF. Here the CDR3 DNA reads TGCGCCAGCAGCCGCCAAGAGACCCAGTACTTC.

This sequence joins TRBV4-1 and TRBJ2-1; TRBD2 might be the D (5 bases). V shed 0 bases and J shed 13 bases, with 19 bases lying between them. This CDR3 spans 15 amino acids. From germline, CDR1 is MGHRA and CDR2 YSYEKL. The DNA for the CDR3 is TGCGCCAGCAGCCAAGAGTCTAGCCCGGGCCCCTTTCAGTTCTTC. Translated: CASSQESSPGPFQFF.

The V gene is TRBV5-8, the J gene TRBJ1-5; no definite D call. The CDR3 covers 14 residues. Deletions cut 2 bases from V and 5 bases from J, with 11 bases between. CDR1 and CDR2 from the germline V gene are SGHTS and YDEGEE. The CDR3: CASSFREDYQPQHF. The CDR3 DNA reads as TGTGCCAGCAGCTTTAGGGAAGATTATCAGCCCCAGCATTTT.

The chain links TRBV30 to TRBJ2-5; TRBD2 is a possible D gene (5 bases). The J call is uncertain, as TRBJ2-7 better fits the DNA end. There are 14 residues in the CDR3. Germline assignment: CDR1 GTSNPN and CDR2 SVGIG (reference sequence). The CDR3 loop is CAWSVEGRSYEQYF. CDR3 nucleotides: TGTGCCTGGAGTGTAGAGGGTAGGTCCTACGAGCAGTACTTC.

The chain uses TRBV28 and TRBJ1-2, with D perhaps matching TRBD1 (6 bases). V lost 9 bases, J lost 4 bases, and 21 bases lay in between. This CDR3 is 15 amino acids long. Germline CDR1 reads MDHEN; CDR2 reads SYDVKM. The CDR3 region has the DNA TGTGCCAGTTACTACAGGGCTGCGGGGAGCTATGGCTACACCTTC. Its translation is CASYYRAAGSYGYTF.

V gene TRBV5-1 combines with J gene TRBJ2-6; D not certain. Per the germline V gene, CDR1 is SGHRS and CDR2 is YFSETQ. The CDR3 totals 17 residues. V shed 4 bases and J shed 0 bases, with 14 bases lying between them. CDR3 bases: TGCGCCAGCAGCCTCCAAGGGCCGATCTCTGGGGCCAACGTCCTGACTTTC. Its translation is CASSLQGPISGANVLTF.

The V gene is TRBV14, the J gene TRBJ1-6; no firm D call. The CDR3 sequence is 16 residues long. CDR1 is SGHDN and CDR2 is FVKESK in the germline V gene. The V end was cut by 0 bases, the J end by 11 bases, with 17 bases between. The CDR3 loop is CASSQDPQKGWPPLHF. The CDR3 DNA follows: TGTGCCAGCAGCCAAGATCCCCAGAAAGGGTGGCCACCCCTCCACTTT. Variable domain in full (rest from reference TRBV14 and TRBJ1-6): EAGVTQFPSHSVIEKGQTVTLRCDPISGHDNLYWYRRVMGKEIKFLLHFVKESKQDESGMPNNRFLAERTGGTYSTLKVQPAELEDSGVYFCASSQDPQKGWPPLHFGNGTRLTVT.

The chain employs TRBV5-1 and TRBJ2-1; possibly TRBD2 for D (6 bases). The V and J ends lost 5 bases and 7 bases respectively, with 19 bases between them. CDR1 and CDR2 from the germline V gene are SGHRS and YFSETQ. The CDR3 runs to 15 residues. The CDR3 region is CASRGTGTGPNEQFF. CDR3 sequence (DNA): TGCGCCAGCAGGGGGACCGGGACTGGACCAAATGAGCAGTTCTTC. The entire variable domain, with the rest obtained from reference TRBV5-1 and TRBJ2-1, is as follows: KAGVTQTPRYLIKTRGQQVTLSCSPISGHRSVSWYQQTPGQGLQFLFEYFSETQRNKGNFPGRFSGRQFSNSRSEMNVSTLELGDSALYLCASRGTGTGPNEQFFGPGTRLTVL.

CDR3 DNA: TGTGCCAGCAGTTCTACAGGTATCAATCAAGAGACCCAGTACTTC. Protein: CASSSTGINQETQYF. The chain combines TRBV6-6 with TRBJ2-5; D is possibly TRBD1 (5 bases). The germline V and J ends were trimmed by 4 bases and 2 bases, with 14 bases remaining between them. The CDR3 length is 15 residues. The germline CDR1 and CDR2 sequences are MNHNY and SVGAGI (reference sequence).

This clone was detected only once. The V call is TRBV11-3, the J call TRBJ1-1; D remains ambiguous. V dropped 1 base and J dropped 5 bases, with 14 bases sitting between them. Germline V CDR1 and CDR2: SGHNT, YENEEA. The CDR3 consists of 15 residues. Written as DNA, the CDR3 is TGTGCCAGCAGCTTAGGAGGGCGGGAACTGACTGAAGCTTTCTTT. Amino acid sequence: CASSLGGRELTEAFF.

The V and J genes are TRBV6-5 and TRBJ2-1; D possibly corresponds to TRBD2 (5 bases). The length of the CDR3 is 15 residues. Germline loops: CDR1 MNHEY, CDR2 SVGAGI. V was pared by 0 bases and J by 10 bases, with 16 bases between. The CDR3 protein is CASSYSGRGSEEQFF. The CDR3 DNA reads TGTGCCAGCAGTTACTCTGGAAGAGGGTCGGAGGAGCAGTTCTTC.

The chain couples TRBV27 to TRBJ1-6; 9 nucleotides agree with TRBD1. Per germline, CDR1 MNHEY and CDR2 SMNVEV (reference sequence). CDR3 length equals 15 residues. V lost 4 bases to trimming and J lost 10 bases; unmatched junction nucleotides: 8. The CDR3 region has the DNA TGTGCCAGCAGTTCAAGGACAGGGGCCGGATCACCCCTCCACTTT. It is translated as CASSSRTGAGSPLHF.

The chain carries TRBV7-2 and TRBJ2-7; D possibly corresponds to TRBD2 (6 bases). Germline CDR1 reads SGHTA; CDR2 reads FQGNSA. CDR3 length: 14 amino acids. Trimming stripped 6 bases from V and 2 bases from J, with 14 bases between. The chain's CDR3 is CASSSTGLPYEQYF. CDR3 in DNA: TGTGCCAGCAGTTCCACGGGACTCCCCTACGAGCAGTACTTC. Full variable domain (outside the CDR3, taken from reference TRBV7-2 and TRBJ2-7): GAGVSQSPSNKVTEKGKDVELRCDPISGHTALYWYRQSLGQGLEFLIYFQGNSAPDKSGLPSDRFSAERTGGSVSTLTIQRTQQEDSAVYLCASSSTGLPYEQYFGPGTRLTVT.

The chain uses TRBV4-1 and TRBJ1-2; D is perhaps TRBD1 (5 bases). The germline V gene encodes CDR1 MGHRA and CDR2 YSYEKL. This CDR3 contains 15 residues. Between the trimmed V and J ends, which lost 3 bases and 2 bases, there was a span of 13 bases. The chain's CDR3 is CASSQAGALNYGYTF. As DNA, the CDR3 is TGCGCCAGCAGCCAGGCCGGGGCCCTAAACTATGGCTACACCTTC.

This clone was observed a few times. The J gene is TRBJ1-1, the V gene TRBV6-5; D unclear. This CDR3 comprises 11 residues. In germline, CDR1 is MNHEY, CDR2 SVGAGI. V lost 10 bases, J lost 6 bases, and 12 bases lay in between. CDR3 region: CATSKRAEAFF. The CDR3 nucleotides are TGTGCCACCTCCAAAAGGGCTGAAGCTTTCTTT.

This chain links TRBV6-1 with TRBJ1-6; no definite D call. This CDR3 comprises 14 residues. Germline lookup yields CDR1 MNHNS and CDR2 SASEGT. Trimming removed 4 bases from V and 4 bases from J, with 8 bases in between. The CDR3 nucleotides are TGTGCCAGCAGTGGTCGATCATATAATTCACCCCTCCACTTT. As protein: CASSGRSYNSPLHF.

V is TRBV6-5 and J is TRBJ1-1; a weak D match, TRBD1 (5 bases). Germline-derived CDR1 and CDR2 are MNHEY and SVGAGI. The CDR3 covers 12 residues. The ends were cut back, 6 bases at V and 7 bases at J, with 12 bases in the middle. CDR3 coding DNA: TGTGCCAGCAGGGGGCCCAGCCTTGAAGCTTTCTTT. Translated: CASRGPSLEAFF.

In its sample, this clone was seen a few times. This chain links TRBV6-5 with TRBJ2-5; the match to TRBD1 covers 12 bases. With 4 bases clipped from V and 5 bases from J, the junction kept 5 bases outside the gene matches. The CDR3 spans 15 residues. Germline CDR1 and CDR2: MNHEY and SVGAGI. The chain's CDR3 is CASSSMGQGAETQYF. The DNA for the CDR3 is TGTGCCAGCAGTTCGATGGGACAGGGGGCGGAGACCCAGTACTTC.

The chain carries TRBV5-1 and TRBJ2-1; D gene uncertain. The CDR3 is made up of 15 amino acids. V lost 1 base and J 0 bases, leaving 8 bases between the germline ends. Per germline, CDR1 SGHRS and CDR2 YFSETQ. This chain's CDR3 is CASSLTVSSYNEQFF. DNA of the CDR3: TGCGCCAGCAGCTTGACGGTTAGCTCCTACAATGAGCAGTTCTTC.

In its sample, this clone was seen a few times. The chain couples TRBV2 to TRBJ2-7; 10 bases agree with TRBD2. V lost 8 bases to trimming and J lost 5 bases; unmatched junction nucleotides: 12. The CDR3 runs 15 residues. Germline CDR1 SNHLY, CDR2 FYNNEI. CDR3 protein: CASSPSGRAIDEQYF. The CDR3 bases are TGTGCCAGCTCCCCCAGCGGGAGGGCCATTGACGAGCAGTACTTC.

The rearrangement uses TRBV7-9 and TRBJ1-2; the D gene is possibly TRBD1 (6 bases). The CDR3 loop spans 14 amino acids. The germline V gene encodes CDR1 SEHNR and CDR2 FQNEAQ (reference sequence). V lost 2 bases and J 4 bases, leaving 11 bases between the germline ends. The CDR3 region is CASSLTGRGYGYTF. In DNA form, the CDR3 reads TGTGCCAGCAGCTTAACAGGGAGAGGCTATGGCTACACCTTC. Variable domain in full (rest from reference TRBV7-9 and TRBJ1-2): DTGVSQNPRHKITKRGQNVTFRCDPISEHNRLYWYRQTLGQGPEFLTYFQNEAQLEKSRLLSDRFSAERPKGSFSTLEIQRTEQGDSAMYLCASSLTGRGYGYTFGSGTRLTVV.

The rearrangement joins TRBV7-9 to TRBJ1-5; TRBD1 matches at 7 bases. The CDR3 covers 15 residues. The junction had 3 bases not matched to a gene; V was cut back by 1 base and J by 3 bases. Germline lookup yields CDR1 SEHNR and CDR2 FQNEAQ (reference sequence). The CDR3 DNA sequence: TGTGCCAGCAGCTTAGGGGACAGTAACAATCAGCCCCAGCATTTT. It codes for CASSLGDSNNQPQHF.